This paragraph covers one T cell receptor beta chain sequence. The antigen is not known. Cells defined as naive were viable CD3+CD4+ or CD3+CD8+ and CCR7+CD45RA+CD45RO-CD95-CD27+CD28+. This sample was included in a study of T cells after posttransplantation cyclophosphamide. Study observations and caveats: After PTCy, TRB diversity resembled that of CNI/methotrexate controls. Donor-recipient repertoire similarity was low at 1-2 months, rising over year one.

TCRdb keeps only in-frame clones here, not all; method: immunoSEQ multiplex PCR. The data contain about 30,000 clones, about 91% of them seen just once; the ten biggest clones take up 0.09% to 0.12%. Germline CDR1 reads MNHEY; CDR2 reads SVGAGI. The CDR3 runs 14 residues. Trimming pared 5 bases from V and 0 bases from J, leaving 10 bases between. The sequence came from a man aged 25 to 40 in good health and a related stem cell transplant donor. The V gene is TRBV6-5, the J gene TRBJ1-1, with D possibly matching TRBD1 (6 bases). Sequences were obtained from naive CD4+ T cells sorted from blood. The CDR3 protein is CASSRTGLNTEAFF. DNA of the CDR3: TGTGCCAGCAGTCGTACAGGGCTGAACACTGAAGCTTTCTTT.